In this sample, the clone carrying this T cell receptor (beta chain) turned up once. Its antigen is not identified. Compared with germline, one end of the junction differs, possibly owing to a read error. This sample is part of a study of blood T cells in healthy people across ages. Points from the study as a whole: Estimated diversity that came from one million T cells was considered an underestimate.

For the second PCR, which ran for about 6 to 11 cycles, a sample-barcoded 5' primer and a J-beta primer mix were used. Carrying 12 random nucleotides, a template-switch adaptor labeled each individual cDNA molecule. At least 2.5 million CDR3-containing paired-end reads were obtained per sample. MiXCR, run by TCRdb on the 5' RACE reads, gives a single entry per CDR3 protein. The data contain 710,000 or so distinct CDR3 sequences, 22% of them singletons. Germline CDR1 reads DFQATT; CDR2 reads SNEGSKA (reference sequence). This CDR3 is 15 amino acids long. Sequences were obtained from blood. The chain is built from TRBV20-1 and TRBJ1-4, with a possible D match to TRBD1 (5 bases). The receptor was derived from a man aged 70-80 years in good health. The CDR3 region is CSARVDSATNETLFF. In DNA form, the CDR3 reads TGCAGTGCTAGAGTCGACAGCGCAACTAATGAAACACTGTTTTTT.